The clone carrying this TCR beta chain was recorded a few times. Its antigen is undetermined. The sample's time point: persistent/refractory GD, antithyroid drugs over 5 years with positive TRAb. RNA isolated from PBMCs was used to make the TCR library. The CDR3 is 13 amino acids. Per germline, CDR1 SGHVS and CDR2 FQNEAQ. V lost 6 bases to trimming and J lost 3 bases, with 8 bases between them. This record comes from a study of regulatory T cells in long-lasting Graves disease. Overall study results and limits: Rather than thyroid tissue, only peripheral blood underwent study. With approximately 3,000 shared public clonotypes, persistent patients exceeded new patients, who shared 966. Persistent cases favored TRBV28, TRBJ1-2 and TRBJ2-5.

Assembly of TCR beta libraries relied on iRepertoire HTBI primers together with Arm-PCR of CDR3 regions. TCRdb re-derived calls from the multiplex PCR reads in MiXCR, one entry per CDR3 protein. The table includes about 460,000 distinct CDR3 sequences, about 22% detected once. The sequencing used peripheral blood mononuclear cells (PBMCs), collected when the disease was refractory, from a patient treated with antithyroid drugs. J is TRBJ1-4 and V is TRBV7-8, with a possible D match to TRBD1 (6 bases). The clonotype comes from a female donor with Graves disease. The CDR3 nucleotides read TGTGCCAGCAGGGGGGCAGCTAATGAAAAACTGTTTTTT. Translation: CASRGAANEKLFF. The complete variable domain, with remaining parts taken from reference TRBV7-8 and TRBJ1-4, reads GAGVSQSPRYKVAKRGQDVALRCDPISGHVSLFWYQQALGQGPEFLTYFQNEAQLDKSGLPSDRFFAERPEGSVSTLKIQRTQQEDSAVYLCASRGAANEKLFFGSGTQLSVL.